This T cell receptor beta chain was captured by sequencing in a study of CXCR3-negative and CXCR3-positive naive CD8 T cells. Among CD8+ T cells, naive ones were CD45RO-CCR7+CD27+CD95-. All TRB cDNA libraries came from 5' RACE performed with UMI labels. TCRdb re-called the 5' RACE reads, yielding one record per CDR3 amino acid sequence without DNA. This sample's table reports 150,000 to 160,000 distinct CDR3 sequences. Study-wide points: In both naive subsets diversity was comparably high, whereas memory CD8+ cells showed much lower diversity. Greater hydrophobicity was found in TRB CDR3s of CXCR3-positive naive cells than of CXCR3-negative naive cells. In naive cells, CXCR3-negative and CXCR3-positive subsets had similar TRBV-TRBJ usage; memory cells differed.

This CDR3 is 14 amino acids long. From germline, CDR1 is LGHDT and CDR2 YNNKEL (reference sequence). On this clonotype itself: Antigen unknown.

This rearrangement joins TRBV3-1 to TRBJ2-5. Specimen: naive CXCR3+ CD8+ T cells from blood. Subset of the sample: CD45RO-CCR7+CD27+CD95- naive CD8+ T cells expressing CXCR3 (TNR3+). This TCR derives from a human donor in good health. Some clones in this sample may be carry-over from other donors' samples. The CDR3 loop reads CASSYDLGAGTQYF.